In this sample, the clone carrying this T cell receptor (beta chain) turned up many times. Antigen specificity is unknown. The sample comes from a study of T cells after yellow fever vaccination. Study-level findings and limits: Post-booster repertoires again held most primary-vaccination clones (approximately 96% CD4, about 88% CD8).

The CDR3 covers 13 residues. Germline V gene lookup returns CDR1 SGHTA and CDR2 FQGTGA. Trimming took 5 bases from V and 2 from J, leaving 10 bases between them. TCRdb redid the calling of the 5' RACE reads with MiXCR, one entry per CDR3 protein. The table has hundreds of thousands of distinct CDR3 sequences, 9% to 15% seen once. The starting material was PBMCs, obtained on the day of the yellow fever booster vaccination. V gene TRBV7-3 combines with J gene TRBJ2-7, with D possibly TRBD1 on 5 matching bases. The receptor was isolated from a man younger than 40 who received the YFV17D yellow fever vaccine. The CDR3 protein is CASSQGQPYEQYF. The CDR3 nucleotides read TGTGCCAGCAGCCAAGGACAACCCTACGAGCAGTACTTC.